Below, 27 T cell receptor beta chains from the same sample are listed, as sequenced in a study of blood T cell repertoires in COVID-19. Data came from immunoSEQ multiplex PCR; TCRdb stores just in-frame clones and leaves some out. The data contain around 170,000 clones, roughly 83% of them singletons. The source material was peripheral blood. The source is a human donor in a cohort sampled during active COVID-19.

V usage is TRBV4-3 and J usage is TRBJ2-1, with 10 nucleotides matching TRBD2. Germline V gene sequence: CDR1 LGHNA, CDR2 YSLEER. The CDR3 sequence is 17 residues long. V shed 1 base, J shed 4 bases, and the junction held 7 bases outside the gene matches. The CDR3 coding sequence is TGCGCCAGCAGCCAAGTATTGGGGACTAGCGATTACAATGAGCAGTTCTTC. This sequence encodes CASSQVLGTSDYNEQFF.

This CDR3 is CASSPTSSSYNEQFF. The CDR3 nucleotides read TGTGCCAGTAGCCCCACATCTAGCTCCTACAATGAGCAGTTCTTC. The J gene is TRBJ2-1, the V gene TRBV19; D is unresolved. The CDR3 has 15 amino acids. The V gene lost 6 bases and the J gene lost 0 bases, with 12 bases spanning the gap. Germline values: CDR1 LNHDA, CDR2 SQIVND (reference sequence).

The table lists this clone with a few counts. The chain couples TRBV4-3 to TRBJ2-7; 9 bases agree with TRBD1. Per the germline V gene, CDR1 is LGHNA and CDR2 is YSLEER. The length of the CDR3 is 14 residues. V was pared by 4 bases and J by 3 bases, with 4 bases of the junction left unmatched. The CDR3 bases are TGCGCCAGCAGCCGGACAGGGGAGGGCTACGAGCAGTACTTC. It is translated as CASSRTGEGYEQYF.

V is TRBV24-1 and J is TRBJ2-7, with D possibly matching TRBD1 (7 bases). The CDR3 totals 15 residues. V gave up 3 bases and J gave up 0 bases, with 11 bases separating them. Germline V gives CDR1 KGHDR, CDR2 SFDVKD. The CDR3 region is CATSDPQGGSYEQYF. DNA of the CDR3: TGTGCCACCAGTGATCCCCAGGGGGGCTCCTACGAGCAGTACTTC.

V and J are TRBV7-9 and TRBJ2-1; 9 bases are a match to TRBD2. The V segment lost 5 bases and the J segment 0 bases; nucleotides outside the gene matches: 5. The CDR3 loop spans 16 amino acids. Germline CDR1 reads SEHNR; CDR2 reads FQNEAQ (reference sequence). The CDR3 region is CASSGFSGSSYNEQFF. The CDR3 DNA reads as TGTGCCAGCAGCGGATTTAGCGGGAGCTCCTACAATGAGCAGTTCTTC.

CDR3 bases: TGTGCCAGCAGTTTCGCTAGCGGGAGCTCCTACGAGCAGTACTTC. Its translation: CASSFASGSSYEQYF. The rearrangement uses TRBV27 and TRBJ2-7; 10 bases fit TRBD2. CDR3 size: 15 residues. Germline V lookup: CDR1 MNHEY, CDR2 SMNVEV (reference sequence). The ends lost 3 bases at V and 0 bases at J; junction bases unmatched: 2.

The chain is built from TRBV4-2 and TRBJ2-7, with D tentatively TRBD1 (6 bases). CDR1 and CDR2 from the germline V gene are LGHNA and YNFKEQ. The ends were cut back, 1 base at V and 4 bases at J, with 14 bases in the middle. The length of the CDR3 is 15 residues. CDR3 sequence (DNA): TGTGCCAGCAGCCAAGCCTCCGGGACACAATACGAGCAGTACTTC. Translating gives CASSQASGTQYEQYF.

A single count supports this clone. V usage is TRBV6-5 and J usage is TRBJ2-3, with TRBD1 matching 7 bases. Unmatched junction bases numbered 4, after V lost 0 bases and J lost 4 bases. The CDR3 is made up of 15 amino acids. The germline CDR1 and CDR2 sequences are MNHEY and SVGAGI. CDR3 DNA sequence: TGTGCCAGCAGTTACTCGAAGGGGGCGGCAGATACGCAGTATTTT. This gives the protein CASSYSKGAADTQYF.

A note on this clone: Its ends do not fully match the called genes, so a read error is possible. The chain uses TRBV7-2 and TRBJ2-7, with 8 bases matching TRBD2. The CDR3 sequence is 15 residues long. Germline assignment: CDR1 SGHTA and CDR2 FQGNSA. CDR3 loop: CASTLGRGASYEQYF. The CDR3 DNA sequence: TGTGCCAGCACCTTAGGGCGGGGGGCCTCCTACGAGCAGTACTTC.

The rearrangement joins TRBV7-2 to TRBJ1-1; 8 bases line up with TRBD1. Germline CDR1 SGHTA, CDR2 FQGNSA. This CDR3 spans 15 amino acids. J was trimmed by 4 bases and V by 1 base; bases with no gene match: 5. The CDR3: CASSLVAQGGTEAFF. CDR3 nucleotides: TGTGCCAGCAGCTTAGTGGCACAGGGGGGCACTGAAGCTTTCTTT.

The J gene is TRBJ1-3, the V gene TRBV6-5; D may be TRBD1 (6 bases). Trimming stripped 10 bases from V and 2 bases from J, with 12 bases between. The CDR3 totals 13 residues. Germline CDR1 reads MNHEY; CDR2 reads SVGAGI. The CDR3 sequence is CATNKGAGNTIYF. In DNA, the CDR3 is TGTGCCACGAATAAGGGGGCTGGAAACACCATATATTTT.

The gene calls are TRBV9 and TRBJ2-1; 9 nucleotides align to TRBD2. There are 14 residues in the CDR3. V lost 7 bases, J lost 4 bases, and 6 bases stayed unmatched. Germline assignment: CDR1 SGDLS and CDR2 YYNGEE. In DNA, the CDR3 is TGTGCCAGCGCGGGAGGGGCGGGGTACAATGAGCAGTTCTTC. Translation gives CASAGGAGYNEQFF.

The chain joins TRBV19 to TRBJ1-2, with D perhaps TRBD1 (5 bases). Germline V gene lookup returns CDR1 LNHDA and CDR2 SQIVND (reference sequence). The CDR3 runs 12 residues. Trimming cost V 3 bases and J 5 bases, with 7 bases left between them. DNA of the CDR3: TGTGCCAGTAGTATTGCAGGGTATGGCTACACCTTC. Its protein product is CASSIAGYGYTF.

This sequence joins TRBV19 and TRBJ2-2; 12 bases align to TRBD1. V gave up 10 bases and J gave up 6 bases; unmatched junction bases: 6. The CDR3 covers 14 residues. Germline V CDR1 and CDR2: LNHDA, SQIVND (reference sequence). CDR3 sequence (DNA): TGTGCCATTTCGGGACAGGGGGCACCCGGGGAGCTGTTTTTT. It translates to CAISGQGAPGELFF.

The gene calls are TRBV6-6 and TRBJ1-5; 9 nucleotides align to TRBD1. CDR1 is MNHNY and CDR2 is SVGAGI in the germline V gene (reference sequence). The V gene end was trimmed by 2 bases and the J gene end by 7 bases; junction bases not matched to a gene: 9. The CDR3 has 16 residues. The CDR3 nucleotides are TGTGCCAGCAGTTACGGAACAGGGGGCGCGGGACAGCCCCAGCATTTT. Protein product: CASSYGTGGAGQPQHF.

The V call is TRBV4-3, the J call TRBJ2-4; 9 bases map to TRBD1. V lost 3 bases and J lost 7; bases outside the gene matches: 4. The CDR3 totals 14 residues. Germline values: CDR1 LGHNA, CDR2 YSLEER. This chain's CDR3 is CASSQATGGNIQYF. In nucleotides, the CDR3 is TGCGCCAGCAGCCAGGCGACAGGGGGGAACATTCAGTACTTC.

The chain is built from TRBV12-5 and TRBJ1-2; possible D gene TRBD1, 6 bases. CDR3 length: 12 residues. The V and J ends lost 6 bases and 2 bases respectively, with 7 bases between them. The germline CDR1 and CDR2 sequences are LGHNT and FRNRAP. CDR3 loop: CASGDRNYGYTF. Written as DNA, the CDR3 is TGTGCTAGTGGGGACAGAAACTATGGCTACACCTTC. The variable domain in full, with the rest retrieved from reference TRBV12-5 and TRBJ1-2, is DARVTQTPRHKVTEMGQEVTMRCQPILGHNTVFWYRQTMMQGLELLAYFRNRAPLDDSGMPKDRFSAEMPDATLATLKIQPSEPRDSAVYFCASGDRNYGYTFGSGTRLTVV.

The rearrangement uses TRBV3-1 (or the pseudogene TRBV3-2) and TRBJ2-7, with D unclear. With 4 bases removed from V and 6 bases from J, the gap between germline ends came to 10 bases. Per the germline V gene, CDR1 is LGHDT and CDR2 is YNNKEL (reference sequence). The CDR3 is 12 residues long. CDR3: CASSLNSGEQYF. CDR3 bases: TGTGCCAGCAGCCTTAACAGTGGCGAGCAGTACTTC.

V usage is TRBV7-2 and J usage is TRBJ2-1; 9 bases match TRBD1. The CDR3 covers 16 residues. The V and J ends lost 5 bases and 1 base, in that order; junction bases with no gene match: 6. The germline V gene encodes CDR1 SGHTA and CDR2 FQGNSA. The CDR3 sequence is CASSSRGTGSYNEQFF. The CDR3 DNA reads TGTGCCAGCAGCAGCCGAGGGACAGGGTCCTACAATGAGCAGTTCTTC.

This clone was observed a few times. CDR3 coding DNA: TGTGCCAGCAGCTTAGCTGAAGCAGGGCACAACTATGGCTACACCTTC. It codes for CASSLAEAGHNYGYTF. This chain links TRBV7-8 with TRBJ1-2; tentatively, D is TRBD1 (5 bases). The CDR3 is made up of 16 amino acids. Germline V CDR1 and CDR2: SGHVS, FQNEAQ. Deletions cut 0 bases from V and 2 bases from J, with 13 bases between. Combining the CDR3 with reference TRBV7-8 and TRBJ1-2 gives the whole variable domain GAGVSQSPRYKVAKRGQDVALRCDPISGHVSLFWYQQALGQGPEFLTYFQNEAQLDKSGLPSDRFFAERPEGSVSTLKIQRTQQEDSAVYLCASSLAEAGHNYGYTFGSGTRLTVV.

In this sample, this clone turned up a few times. This chain joins TRBV19 and TRBJ1-4; perhaps TRBD1 as D (6 bases). The CDR3 has 17 residues. V lost 5 bases, J lost 0 bases, and 16 bases lay in between. Germline values: CDR1 LNHDA, CDR2 SQIVND (reference sequence). CDR3: CASSPYQGLATNEKLFF. The CDR3 bases are TGTGCCAGTAGTCCTTATCAGGGGCTTGCAACTAATGAAAAACTGTTTTTT.

The rearrangement uses TRBV18 and TRBJ1-3, with D possibly TRBD1 on 6 matching bases. V lost 3 bases and J 0 bases, leaving 15 bases between the germline ends. This CDR3 is built from 17 residues. Germline assignment: CDR1 KGHSH and CDR2 LQKENI. The CDR3 coding sequence is TGTGCCAGCTCACCCATCTCGGGGGGCCTCTCTGGAAACACCATATATTTT. Protein product: CASSPISGGLSGNTIYF.

This chain joins TRBV5-4 and TRBJ2-3; 9 positions match TRBD1. Looked up from germline, CDR1 is SGHNT and CDR2 is YYREEE (reference sequence). This CDR3 spans 15 amino acids. V lost 2 bases and J lost 1; bases outside the gene matches: 2. For the CDR3, the DNA is TGTGCCAGCAGCTTCCGGGACAGGGGCACAGATACGCAGTATTTT. Amino acids: CASSFRDRGTDTQYF.

The V and J genes are TRBV7-2 and TRBJ2-7, with D possibly being TRBD2 (7 bases). The CDR3 extends over 15 amino acids. Germline assignment: CDR1 SGHTA and CDR2 FQGNSA. With 2 bases removed from V and 3 bases from J, the gap between germline ends came to 14 bases. In DNA, the CDR3 is TGTGCCAGCAGCTTAACCCGGGGGGCTTTCTACGAGCAGTACTTC. Its protein product is CASSLTRGAFYEQYF.

V gene TRBV4-2 combines with J gene TRBJ2-7, with D possibly being TRBD1 (6 bases). Looked up from germline, CDR1 is LGHNA and CDR2 is YNFKEQ. Trimming stripped 3 bases from V and 0 bases from J, with 15 bases between. This CDR3 has 16 amino acids. The chain's CDR3 is CASSQRQAESSYEQYF. The CDR3 nucleotides read TGTGCCAGCAGCCAGAGACAGGCCGAAAGCTCCTACGAGCAGTACTTC.

The chain joins TRBV5-1 to TRBJ1-3, with D possibly being TRBD1 (5 bases). Trimming shortened V by 7 bases and J by 1 base, and 12 bases separated the two germline ends. From germline, CDR1 is SGHRS and CDR2 YFSETQ. This CDR3 is built from 14 residues. The CDR3 is CASGGGGSGNTIYF. DNA of the CDR3: TGCGCCAGCGGCGGCGGGGGATCTGGAAACACCATATATTTT. Full variable domain (missing parts from reference TRBV5-1 and TRBJ1-3): KAGVTQTPRYLIKTRGQQVTLSCSPISGHRSVSWYQQTPGQGLQFLFEYFSETQRNKGNFPGRFSGRQFSNSRSEMNVSTLELGDSALYLCASGGGGSGNTIYFGEGSWLTVV.

V gene TRBV6-2 or TRBV6-3 combines with J gene TRBJ1-3, with D unclear. The CDR3 totals 16 residues. Trimming shortened V by 0 bases and J by 0 bases, and 9 bases separated the two germline ends. Germline CDR1 is MNHEY and CDR2 is SVGEGT. CDR3 in amino acids: CASSYSPESSGNTIYF. The CDR3 nucleotides read TGTGCCAGCAGTTACTCGCCGGAGAGCTCTGGAAACACCATATATTTT.